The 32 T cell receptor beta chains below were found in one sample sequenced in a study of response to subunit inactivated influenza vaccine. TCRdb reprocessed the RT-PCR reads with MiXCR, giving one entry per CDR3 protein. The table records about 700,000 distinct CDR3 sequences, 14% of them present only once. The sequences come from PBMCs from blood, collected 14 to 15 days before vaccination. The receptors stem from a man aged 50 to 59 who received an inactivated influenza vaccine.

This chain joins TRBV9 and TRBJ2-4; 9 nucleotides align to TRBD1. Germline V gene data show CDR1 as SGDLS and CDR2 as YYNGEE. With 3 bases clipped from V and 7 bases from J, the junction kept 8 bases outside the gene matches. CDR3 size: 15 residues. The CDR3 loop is CASSGYRGRQNIQYF. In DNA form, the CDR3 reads TGTGCCAGCAGCGGATACAGGGGGCGGCAGAACATTCAGTACTTC. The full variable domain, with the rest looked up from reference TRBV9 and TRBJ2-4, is DSGVTQTPKHLITATGQRVTLRCSPRSGDLSVYWYQQSLDQGLQFLIQYYNGEERAKGNILERFSAQQFPDLHSELNLSSLELGDSALYFCASSGYRGRQNIQYFGAGTRLSVL.

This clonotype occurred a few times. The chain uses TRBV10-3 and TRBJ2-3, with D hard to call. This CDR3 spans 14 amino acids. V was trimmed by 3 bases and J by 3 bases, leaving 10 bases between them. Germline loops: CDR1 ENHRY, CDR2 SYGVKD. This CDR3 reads CAISDLGRTDTQYF. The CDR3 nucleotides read TGTGCCATCAGTGATCTTGGTAGGACAGATACGCAGTATTTT.

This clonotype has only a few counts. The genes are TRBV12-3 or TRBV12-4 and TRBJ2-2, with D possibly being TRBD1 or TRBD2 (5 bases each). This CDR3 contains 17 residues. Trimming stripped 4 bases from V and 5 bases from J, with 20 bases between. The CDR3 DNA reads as TGTGCCAGCAGTTCCGGTTTGGGGCGCTCGGGGACCGGGGAGCTGTTTTTT. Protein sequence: CASSSGLGRSGTGELFF.

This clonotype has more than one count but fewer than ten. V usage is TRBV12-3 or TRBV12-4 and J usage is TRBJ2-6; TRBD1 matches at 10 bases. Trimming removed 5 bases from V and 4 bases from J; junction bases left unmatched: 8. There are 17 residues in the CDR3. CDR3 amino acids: CASSPRGQGTGANVLTF. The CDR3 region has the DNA TGTGCCAGCAGTCCCCGGGGACAGGGGACCGGGGCCAACGTCCTGACTTTC.

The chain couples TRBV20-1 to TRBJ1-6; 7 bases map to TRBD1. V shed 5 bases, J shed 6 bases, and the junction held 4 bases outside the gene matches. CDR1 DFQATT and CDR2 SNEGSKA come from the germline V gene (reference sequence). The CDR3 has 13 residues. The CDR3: CSAGGDSNSPLHF. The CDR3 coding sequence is TGCAGTGCTGGAGGGGACAGTAATTCACCCCTCCACTTT.

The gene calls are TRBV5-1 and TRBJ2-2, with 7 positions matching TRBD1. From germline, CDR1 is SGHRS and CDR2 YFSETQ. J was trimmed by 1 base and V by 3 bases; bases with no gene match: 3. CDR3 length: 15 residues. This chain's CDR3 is CASSYRTGNTGELFF. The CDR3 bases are TGCGCCAGCAGCTATAGGACAGGGAACACCGGGGAGCTGTTTTTT.

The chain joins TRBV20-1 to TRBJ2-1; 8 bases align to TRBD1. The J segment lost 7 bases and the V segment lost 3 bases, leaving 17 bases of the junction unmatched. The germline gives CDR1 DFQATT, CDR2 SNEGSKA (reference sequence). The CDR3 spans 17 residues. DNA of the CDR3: TGCAGTGCTAGTAGTGGTCAGGGGGCCCCAAGGTCGAATGAGCAGTTCTTC. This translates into CSASSGQGAPRSNEQFF.

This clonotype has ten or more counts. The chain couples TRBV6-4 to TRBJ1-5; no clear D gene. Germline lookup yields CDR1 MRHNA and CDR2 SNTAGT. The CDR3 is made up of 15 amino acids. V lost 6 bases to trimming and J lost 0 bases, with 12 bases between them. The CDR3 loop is CASREQFNSNQPQHF. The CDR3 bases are TGTGCCAGCAGGGAACAGTTCAATAGCAATCAGCCCCAGCATTTT.

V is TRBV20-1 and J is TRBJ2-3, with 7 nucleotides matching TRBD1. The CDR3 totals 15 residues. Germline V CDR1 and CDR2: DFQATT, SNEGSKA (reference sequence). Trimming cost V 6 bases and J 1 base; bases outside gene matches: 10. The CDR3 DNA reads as TGCAGTGCCACCGACAGGGTGGCAGGCACAGATACGCAGTATTTT. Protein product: CSATDRVAGTDTQYF.

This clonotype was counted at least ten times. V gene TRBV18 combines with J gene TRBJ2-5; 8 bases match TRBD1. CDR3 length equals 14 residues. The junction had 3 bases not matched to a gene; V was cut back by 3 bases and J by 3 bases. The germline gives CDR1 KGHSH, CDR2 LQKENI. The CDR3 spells CASSPGTGEETQYF. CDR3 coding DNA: TGTGCCAGCTCACCGGGGACAGGTGAAGAGACCCAGTACTTC.

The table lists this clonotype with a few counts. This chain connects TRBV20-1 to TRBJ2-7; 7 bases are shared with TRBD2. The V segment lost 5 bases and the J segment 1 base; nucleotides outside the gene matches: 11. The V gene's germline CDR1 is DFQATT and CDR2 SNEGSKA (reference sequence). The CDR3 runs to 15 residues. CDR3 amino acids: CSAEEDGRPSYEQYF. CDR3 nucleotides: TGCAGTGCTGAGGAGGACGGGAGGCCTTCCTACGAGCAGTACTTC.

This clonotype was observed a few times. The CDR3 region is CASSLRLQGPNGYTF. The CDR3 nucleotides are TGTGCCAGCAGTTTACGCCTCCAGGGGCCCAATGGCTACACCTTC. The genes are TRBV6-5 and TRBJ1-2; D perhaps matches TRBD1 (6 bases). In germline, CDR1 is MNHEY, CDR2 SVGAGI. The CDR3 totals 15 residues. With 4 bases removed from V and 6 bases from J, the gap between germline ends came to 18 bases.

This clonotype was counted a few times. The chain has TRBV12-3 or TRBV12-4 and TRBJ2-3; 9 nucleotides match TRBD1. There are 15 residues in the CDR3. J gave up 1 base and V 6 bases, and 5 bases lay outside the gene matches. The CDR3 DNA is TGTGCCAGCAGGCAGGACAGGGGAGGCACAGATACGCAGTATTTT. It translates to CASRQDRGGTDTQYF.

CDR3 DNA sequence: TGTGCCAGCAGTTATTCTTACAGGGGGCAAGGCTACACCTTC. Amino acid sequence: CASSYSYRGQGYTF. The chain links TRBV6-5 to TRBJ1-2; 9 bases are a match to TRBD1. The CDR3 is 14 amino acids. CDR1 is MNHEY and CDR2 is SVGAGI in the germline V gene. V shed 3 bases and J 8 bases; nucleotides not matched to a gene: 7.

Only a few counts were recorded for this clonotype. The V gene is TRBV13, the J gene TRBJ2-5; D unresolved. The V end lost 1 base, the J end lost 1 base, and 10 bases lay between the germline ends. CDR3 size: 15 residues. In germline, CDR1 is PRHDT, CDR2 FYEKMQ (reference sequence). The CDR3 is CASSLEDETQETQYF. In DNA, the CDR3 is TGTGCCAGCAGCTTAGAAGATGAGACCCAAGAGACCCAGTACTTC.

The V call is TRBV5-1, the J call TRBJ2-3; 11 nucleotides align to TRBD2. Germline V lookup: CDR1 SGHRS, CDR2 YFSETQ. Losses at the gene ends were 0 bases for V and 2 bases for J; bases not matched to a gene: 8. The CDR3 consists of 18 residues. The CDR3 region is CASSLAPVGLAATDTQYF. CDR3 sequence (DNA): TGCGCCAGCAGCTTGGCCCCGGTGGGACTAGCGGCCACAGATACGCAGTATTTT.

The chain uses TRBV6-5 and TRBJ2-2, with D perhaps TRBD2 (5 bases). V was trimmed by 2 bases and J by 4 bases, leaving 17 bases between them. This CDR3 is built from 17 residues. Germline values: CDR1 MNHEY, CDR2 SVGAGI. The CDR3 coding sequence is TGTGCCAGCAGTTACCAACCCGGACTCCTCGGCACCGGGGAGCTGTTTTTT. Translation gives CASSYQPGLLGTGELFF.

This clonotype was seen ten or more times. This CDR3 reads CASRSGGYEQFF. CDR3 in DNA: TGTGCCAGCAGGTCCGGGGGCTATGAGCAGTTCTTC. The chain is built from TRBV6-5 and TRBJ2-1; perhaps D is TRBD1 or TRBD2 (6 bases each). CDR1 and CDR2 from the germline V gene are MNHEY and SVGAGI. The ends were cut back, 6 bases at V and 8 bases at J, with 11 bases in the middle. CDR3 length: 12 amino acids.

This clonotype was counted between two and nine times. CDR3 amino acids: CASSVAVAGGTDTQYF. CDR3 DNA: TGTGCCAGCAGCGTAGCGGTAGCGGGAGGCACAGATACGCAGTATTTT. The rearrangement joins TRBV9 to TRBJ2-3; 9 bases agree with TRBD2. The CDR3 runs to 16 residues. V dropped 0 bases and J dropped 1; count of bases not matched to a gene: 3. CDR1 is SGDLS and CDR2 is YYNGEE in the germline V gene.

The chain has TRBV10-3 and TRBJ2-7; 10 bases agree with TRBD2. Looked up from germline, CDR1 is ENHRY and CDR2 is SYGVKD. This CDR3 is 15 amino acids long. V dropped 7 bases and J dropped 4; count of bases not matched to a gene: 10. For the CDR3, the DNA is TGTGCCATCACCACCGGGCTAGCGGGGGATTACGAGCAGTACTTC. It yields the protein CAITTGLAGDYEQYF.

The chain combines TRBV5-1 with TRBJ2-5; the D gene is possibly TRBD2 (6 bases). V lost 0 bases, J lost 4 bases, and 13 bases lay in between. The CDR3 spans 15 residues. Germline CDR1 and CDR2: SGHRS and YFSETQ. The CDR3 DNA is TGCGCCAGCAGCTTGGATTATGCGGGAACAGAGACCCAGTACTTC. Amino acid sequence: CASSLDYAGTETQYF.

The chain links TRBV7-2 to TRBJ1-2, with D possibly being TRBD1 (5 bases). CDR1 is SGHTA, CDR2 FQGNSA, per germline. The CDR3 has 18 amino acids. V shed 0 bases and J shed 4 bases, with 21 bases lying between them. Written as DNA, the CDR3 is TGTGCCAGCAGCTTAGCGTATTCGGACGGGGCGGGGGGCTATGGCTACACCTTC. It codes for CASSLAYSDGAGGYGYTF.

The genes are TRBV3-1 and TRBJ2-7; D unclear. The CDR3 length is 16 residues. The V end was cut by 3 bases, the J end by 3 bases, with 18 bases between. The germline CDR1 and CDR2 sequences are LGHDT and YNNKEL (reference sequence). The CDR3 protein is CASSHLSSTSLYEQYF. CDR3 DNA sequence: TGTGCCAGCAGCCACCTGAGTTCGACGAGTCTCTACGAGCAGTACTTC.

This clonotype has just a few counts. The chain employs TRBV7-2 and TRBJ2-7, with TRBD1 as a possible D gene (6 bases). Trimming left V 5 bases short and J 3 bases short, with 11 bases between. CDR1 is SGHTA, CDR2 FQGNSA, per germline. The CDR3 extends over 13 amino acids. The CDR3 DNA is TGTGCCAGCAGCCCTGGACAGCACTACGAGCAGTACTTC. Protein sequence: CASSPGQHYEQYF. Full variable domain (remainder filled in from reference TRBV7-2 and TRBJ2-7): GAGVSQSPSNKVTEKGKDVELRCDPISGHTALYWYRQSLGQGLEFLIYFQGNSAPDKSGLPSDRFSAERTGGSVSTLTIQRTQQEDSAVYLCASSPGQHYEQYFGPGTRLTVT.

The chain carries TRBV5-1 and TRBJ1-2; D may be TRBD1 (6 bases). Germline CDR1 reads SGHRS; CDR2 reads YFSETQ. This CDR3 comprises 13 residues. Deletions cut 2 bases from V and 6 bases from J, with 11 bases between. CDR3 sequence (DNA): TGCGCCAGCAGCTTACAGGGTCCGAATGGCTACACCTTC. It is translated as CASSLQGPNGYTF.

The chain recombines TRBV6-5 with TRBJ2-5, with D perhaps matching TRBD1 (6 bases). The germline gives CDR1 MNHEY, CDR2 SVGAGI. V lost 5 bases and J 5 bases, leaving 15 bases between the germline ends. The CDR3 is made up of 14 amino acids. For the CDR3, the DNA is TGTGCCAGCAGTATACAGGGCACCGGGGAGACCCAGTACTTC. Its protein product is CASSIQGTGETQYF.

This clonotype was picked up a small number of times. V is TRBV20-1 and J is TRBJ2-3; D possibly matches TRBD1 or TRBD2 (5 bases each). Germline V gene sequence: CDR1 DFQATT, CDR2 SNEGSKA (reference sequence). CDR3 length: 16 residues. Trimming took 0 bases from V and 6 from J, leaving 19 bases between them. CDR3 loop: CSARDHRDPKRDTQYF. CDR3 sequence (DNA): TGCAGTGCTAGAGATCACCGGGACCCCAAGCGCGATACGCAGTATTTT.

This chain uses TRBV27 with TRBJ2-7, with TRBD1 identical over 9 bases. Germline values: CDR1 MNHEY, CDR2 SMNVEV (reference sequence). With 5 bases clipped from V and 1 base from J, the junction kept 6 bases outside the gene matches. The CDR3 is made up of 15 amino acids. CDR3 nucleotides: TGTGCCAGCAGTAGTCGAGGGACAGGGTCCTACGAGCAGTACTTC. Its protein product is CASSSRGTGSYEQYF.

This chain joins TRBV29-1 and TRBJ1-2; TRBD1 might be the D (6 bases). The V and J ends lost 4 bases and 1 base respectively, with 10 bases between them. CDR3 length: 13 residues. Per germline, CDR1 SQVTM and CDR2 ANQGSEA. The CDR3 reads CSVAGDLNYGYTF. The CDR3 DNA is TGCAGCGTTGCAGGGGACCTTAACTATGGCTACACCTTC.

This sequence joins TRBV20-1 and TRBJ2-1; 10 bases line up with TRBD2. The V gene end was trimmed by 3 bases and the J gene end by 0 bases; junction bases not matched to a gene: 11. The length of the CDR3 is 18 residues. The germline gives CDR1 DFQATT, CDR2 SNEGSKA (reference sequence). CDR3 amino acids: CSASWLAGVGNSYNEQFF. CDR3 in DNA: TGCAGTGCTAGTTGGCTAGCGGGGGTCGGGAACTCCTACAATGAGCAGTTCTTC.

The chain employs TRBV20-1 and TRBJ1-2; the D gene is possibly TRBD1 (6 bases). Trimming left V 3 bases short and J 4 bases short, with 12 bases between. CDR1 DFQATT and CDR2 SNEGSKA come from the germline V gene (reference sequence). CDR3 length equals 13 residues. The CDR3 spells CSASMGARYGYTF. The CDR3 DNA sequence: TGCAGTGCTAGTATGGGGGCTCGCTATGGCTACACCTTC.

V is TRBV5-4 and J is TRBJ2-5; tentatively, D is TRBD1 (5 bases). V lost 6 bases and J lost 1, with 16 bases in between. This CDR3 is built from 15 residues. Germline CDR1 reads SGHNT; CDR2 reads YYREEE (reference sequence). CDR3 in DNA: TGTGCCAGCACCCGCCCTGGGGCCGTCCAAGAGACCCAGTACTTC. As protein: CASTRPGAVQETQYF.